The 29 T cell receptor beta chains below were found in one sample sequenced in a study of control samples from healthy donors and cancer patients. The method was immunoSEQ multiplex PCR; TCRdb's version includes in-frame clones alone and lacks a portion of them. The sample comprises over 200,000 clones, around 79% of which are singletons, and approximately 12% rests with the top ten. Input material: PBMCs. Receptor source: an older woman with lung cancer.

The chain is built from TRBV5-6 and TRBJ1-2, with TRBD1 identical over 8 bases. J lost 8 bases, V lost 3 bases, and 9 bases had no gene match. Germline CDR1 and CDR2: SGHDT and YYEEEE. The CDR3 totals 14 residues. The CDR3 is CASSSGGQGKGYTF. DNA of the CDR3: TGTGCCAGCAGCTCGGGCGGACAGGGAAAGGGCTACACCTTC.

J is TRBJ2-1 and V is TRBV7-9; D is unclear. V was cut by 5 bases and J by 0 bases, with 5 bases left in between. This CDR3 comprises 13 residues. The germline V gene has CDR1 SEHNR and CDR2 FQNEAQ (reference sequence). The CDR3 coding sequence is TGTGCCAGCAGCATTAGCTCCTACAATGAGCAGTTCTTC. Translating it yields CASSISSYNEQFF.

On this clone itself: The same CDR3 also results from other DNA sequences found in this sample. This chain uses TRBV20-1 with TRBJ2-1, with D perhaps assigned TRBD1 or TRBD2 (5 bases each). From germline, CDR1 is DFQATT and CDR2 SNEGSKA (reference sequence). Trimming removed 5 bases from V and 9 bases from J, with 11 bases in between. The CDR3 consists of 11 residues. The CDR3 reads CSARGVGEQFF. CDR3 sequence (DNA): TGCAGTGCTCGAGGGGTGGGTGAGCAGTTCTTC.

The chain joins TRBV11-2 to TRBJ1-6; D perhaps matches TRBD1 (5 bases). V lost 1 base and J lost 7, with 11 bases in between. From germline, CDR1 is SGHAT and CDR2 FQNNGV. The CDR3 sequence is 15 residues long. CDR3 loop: CASSLVQGSNSPLHF. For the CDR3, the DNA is TGTGCCAGCAGCTTAGTTCAGGGATCAAATTCACCCCTCCACTTT.

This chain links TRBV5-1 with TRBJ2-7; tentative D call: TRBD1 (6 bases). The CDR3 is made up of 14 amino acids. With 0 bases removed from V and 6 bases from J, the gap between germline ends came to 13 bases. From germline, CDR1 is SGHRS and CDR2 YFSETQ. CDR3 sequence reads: CASSLVSGVVEQYF. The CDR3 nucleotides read TGCGCCAGCAGCTTGGTTTCAGGGGTGGTCGAGCAGTACTTC.

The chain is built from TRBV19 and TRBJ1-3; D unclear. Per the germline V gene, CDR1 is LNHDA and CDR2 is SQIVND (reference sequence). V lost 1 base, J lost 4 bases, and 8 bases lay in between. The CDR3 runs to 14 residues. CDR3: CASSIGARGNTIYF. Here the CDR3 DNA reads TGTGCCAGTAGTATAGGGGCCAGAGGAAACACCATATATTTT.

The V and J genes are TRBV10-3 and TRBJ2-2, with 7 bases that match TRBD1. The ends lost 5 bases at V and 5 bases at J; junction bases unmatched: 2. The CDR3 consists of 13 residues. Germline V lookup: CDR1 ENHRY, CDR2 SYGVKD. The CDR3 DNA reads TGTGCCATCAGTAGCAGGGGGACCGGGGAGCTGTTTTTT. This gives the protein CAISSRGTGELFF.

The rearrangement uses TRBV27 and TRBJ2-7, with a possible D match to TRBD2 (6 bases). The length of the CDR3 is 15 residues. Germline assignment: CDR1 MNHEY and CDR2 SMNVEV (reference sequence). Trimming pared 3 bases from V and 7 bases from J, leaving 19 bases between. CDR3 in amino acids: CASSFRLGLPGEQYF. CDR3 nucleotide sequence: TGTGCCAGCAGTTTTAGACTAGGGCTCCCGGGGGAGCAGTACTTC.

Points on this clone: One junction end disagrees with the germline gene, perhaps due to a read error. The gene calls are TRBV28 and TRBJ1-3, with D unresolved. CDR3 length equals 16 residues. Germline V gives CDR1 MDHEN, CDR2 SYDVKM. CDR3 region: CAGSREGLVAGNTIYF. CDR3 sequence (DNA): TGTGCCGGCAGTAGGGAAGGGTTAGTGGCTGGAAACACCATATATTTT.

The DNA of the CDR3 is TGTGCCAGTACGACCTCAGGGAGGAGGGTGGTCACTGAAGCTTTCTTT. It encodes CASTTSGRRVVTEAFF. The chain is built from TRBV2 and TRBJ1-1; D is possibly TRBD1 (5 bases). Trimming cost V 9 bases and J 4 bases, with 24 bases left between them. This CDR3 has 16 amino acids. Germline loops: CDR1 SNHLY, CDR2 FYNNEI. Full variable domain (outside the CDR3, taken from reference TRBV2 and TRBJ1-1): EPEVTQTPSHQVTQMGQEVILRCVPISNHLYFYWYRQILGQKVEFLVSFYNNEISEKSEIFDDQFSVERPDGSNFTLKIRSTKLEDSAMYFCASTTSGRRVVTEAFFGQGTRLTVV.

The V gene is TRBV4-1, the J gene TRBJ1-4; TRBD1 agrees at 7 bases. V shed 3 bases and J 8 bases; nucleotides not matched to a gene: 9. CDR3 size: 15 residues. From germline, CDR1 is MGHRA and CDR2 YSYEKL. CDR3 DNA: TGCGCCAGCAGCCATCCAGACAGGGATGAAGAAAAACTGTTTTTT. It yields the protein CASSHPDRDEEKLFF.

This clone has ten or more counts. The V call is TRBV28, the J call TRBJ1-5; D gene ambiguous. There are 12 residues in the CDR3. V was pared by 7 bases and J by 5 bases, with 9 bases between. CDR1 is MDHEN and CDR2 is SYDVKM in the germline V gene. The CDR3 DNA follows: TGTGCCAGCACAGGCCTTGATCAGCCCCAGCATTTT. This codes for CASTGLDQPQHF.

This chain's CDR3 is CASSLQGASDTQYF. The CDR3 nucleotides are TGTGCCAGCAGTCTACAGGGGGCTTCAGATACGCAGTATTTT. The chain is built from TRBV2 and TRBJ2-3; 9 positions agree with TRBD1. The CDR3 is 14 residues long. V dropped 5 bases and J dropped 4; count of bases not matched to a gene: 4. CDR1 and CDR2 from the germline V gene are SNHLY and FYNNEI.

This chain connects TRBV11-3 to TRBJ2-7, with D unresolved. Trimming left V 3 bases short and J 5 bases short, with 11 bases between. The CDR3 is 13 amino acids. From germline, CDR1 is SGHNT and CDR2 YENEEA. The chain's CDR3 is CASSFLPNHEQYF. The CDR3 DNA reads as TGTGCCAGCAGCTTCCTTCCGAACCACGAGCAGTACTTC.

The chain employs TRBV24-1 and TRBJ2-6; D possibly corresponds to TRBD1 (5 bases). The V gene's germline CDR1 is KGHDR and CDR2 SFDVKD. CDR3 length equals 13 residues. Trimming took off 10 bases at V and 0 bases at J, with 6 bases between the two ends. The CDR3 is CATDSSGANVLTF. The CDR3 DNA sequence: TGTGCCACTGACAGCTCTGGGGCCAACGTCCTGACTTTC.

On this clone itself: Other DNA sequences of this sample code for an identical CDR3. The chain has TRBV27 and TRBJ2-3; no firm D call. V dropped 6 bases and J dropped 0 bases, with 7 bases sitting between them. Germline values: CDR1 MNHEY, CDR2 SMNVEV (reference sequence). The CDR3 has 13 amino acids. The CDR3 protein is CASSLRSTDTQYF. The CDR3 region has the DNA TGTGCCAGCAGCTTGCGTAGCACAGATACGCAGTATTTT.

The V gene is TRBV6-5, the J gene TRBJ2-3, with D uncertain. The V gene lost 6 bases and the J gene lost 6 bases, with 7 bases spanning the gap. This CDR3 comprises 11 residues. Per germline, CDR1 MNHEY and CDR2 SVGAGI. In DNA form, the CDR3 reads TGTGCCAGCAGCCCGGAGGATACGCAGTATTTT. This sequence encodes CASSPEDTQYF.

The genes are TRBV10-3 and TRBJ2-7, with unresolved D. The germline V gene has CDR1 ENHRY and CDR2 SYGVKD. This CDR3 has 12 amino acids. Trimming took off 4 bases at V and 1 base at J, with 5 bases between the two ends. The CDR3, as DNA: TGTGCCATCAGTGGACAATCCTACGAGCAGTACTTC. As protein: CAISGQSYEQYF.

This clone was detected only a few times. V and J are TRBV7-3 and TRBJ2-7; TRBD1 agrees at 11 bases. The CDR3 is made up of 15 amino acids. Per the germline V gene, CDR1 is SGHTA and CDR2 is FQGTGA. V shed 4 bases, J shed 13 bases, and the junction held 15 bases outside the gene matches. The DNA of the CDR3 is TGTGCCAGCAGCTACATCCCGGGACAGGGGGGCCCACTTTACTTC. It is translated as CASSYIPGQGGPLYF. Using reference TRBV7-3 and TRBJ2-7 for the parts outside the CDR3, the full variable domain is GAGVSQTPSNKVTEKGKYVELRCDPISGHTALYWYRQSLGQGPEFLIYFQGTGAADDSGLPNDRFFAVRPEGSVSTLKIQRTERGDSAVYLCASSYIPGQGGPLYFGPGTRLTVT.

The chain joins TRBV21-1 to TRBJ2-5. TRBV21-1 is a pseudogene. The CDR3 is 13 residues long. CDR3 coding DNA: TGTGCCAGCACCAAAGAGACGGTTGAGACCCAGTACTTC. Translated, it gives CASTKETVETQYF.

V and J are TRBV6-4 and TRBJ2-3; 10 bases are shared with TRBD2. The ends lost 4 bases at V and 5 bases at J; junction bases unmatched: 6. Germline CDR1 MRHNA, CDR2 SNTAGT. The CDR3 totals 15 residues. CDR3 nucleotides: TGTGCCAGCAGTGTTAGCGGGGGGCCAGTAGATACGCAGTATTTT. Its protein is CASSVSGGPVDTQYF.

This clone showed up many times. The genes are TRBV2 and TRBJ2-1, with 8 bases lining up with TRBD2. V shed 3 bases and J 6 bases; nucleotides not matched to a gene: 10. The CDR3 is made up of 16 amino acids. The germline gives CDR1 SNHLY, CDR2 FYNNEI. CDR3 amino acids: CASSEQLAEGLNEQFF. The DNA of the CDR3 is TGTGCCAGCAGTGAGCAACTAGCGGAGGGCCTCAATGAGCAGTTCTTC.

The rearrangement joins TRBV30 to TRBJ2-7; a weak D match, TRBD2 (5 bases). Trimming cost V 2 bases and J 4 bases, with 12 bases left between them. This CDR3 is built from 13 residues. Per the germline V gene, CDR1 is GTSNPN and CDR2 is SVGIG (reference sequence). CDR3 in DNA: TGTGCCTGGAGTAGGTCTAGCCGATACGAGCAGTACTTC. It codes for CAWSRSSRYEQYF. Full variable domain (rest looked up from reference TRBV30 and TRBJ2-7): SQTIHQWPATLVQPVGSPLSLECTVEGTSNPNLYWYRQAAGRGLQLLFYSVGIGQISSEVPQNLSASRPQDRQFILSSKKLLLSDSGFYLCAWSRSSRYEQYFGPGTRLTVT.

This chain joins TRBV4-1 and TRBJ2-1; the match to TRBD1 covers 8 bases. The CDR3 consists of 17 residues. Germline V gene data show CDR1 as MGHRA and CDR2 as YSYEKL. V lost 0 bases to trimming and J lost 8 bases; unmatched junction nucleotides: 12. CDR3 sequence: CASSQDGIQGAYDEQFF. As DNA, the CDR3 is TGCGCCAGCAGCCAAGATGGTATCCAGGGGGCTTACGATGAGCAGTTCTTC.

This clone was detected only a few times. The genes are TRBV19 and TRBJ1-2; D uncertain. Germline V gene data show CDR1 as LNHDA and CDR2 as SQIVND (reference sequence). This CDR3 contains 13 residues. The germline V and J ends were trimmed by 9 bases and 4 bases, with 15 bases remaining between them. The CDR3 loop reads CASLGRSLYGYTF. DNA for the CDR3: TGTGCCAGCCTGGGCCGGAGCCTCTATGGCTACACCTTC.

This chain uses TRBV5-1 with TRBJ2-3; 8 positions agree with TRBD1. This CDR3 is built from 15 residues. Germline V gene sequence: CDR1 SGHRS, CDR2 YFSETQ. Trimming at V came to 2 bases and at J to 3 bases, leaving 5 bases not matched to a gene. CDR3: CASSFPTGATDTQYF. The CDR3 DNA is TGCGCCAGCAGCTTCCCGACAGGGGCGACAGATACGCAGTATTTT.

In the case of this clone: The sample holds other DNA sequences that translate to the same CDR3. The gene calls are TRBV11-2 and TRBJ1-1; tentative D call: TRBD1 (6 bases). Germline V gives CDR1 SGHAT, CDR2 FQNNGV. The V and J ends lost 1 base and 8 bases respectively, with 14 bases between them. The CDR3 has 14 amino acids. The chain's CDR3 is CASSLARGGTEAFF. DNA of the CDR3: TGTGCCAGCAGCTTAGCGAGGGGGGGCACCGAAGCTTTCTTT. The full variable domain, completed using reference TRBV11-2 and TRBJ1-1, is EAGVAQSPRYKIIEKRQSVAFWCNPISGHATLYWYQQILGQGPKLLIQFQNNGVVDDSQLPKDRFSAERLKGVDSTLKIQPAKLEDSAVYLCASSLARGGTEAFFGQGTRLTVV.

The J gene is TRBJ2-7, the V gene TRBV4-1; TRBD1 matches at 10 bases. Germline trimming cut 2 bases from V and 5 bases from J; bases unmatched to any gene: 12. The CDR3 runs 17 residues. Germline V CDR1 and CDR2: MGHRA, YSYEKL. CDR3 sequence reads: CASSQFTGTGDRHEQYF. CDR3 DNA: TGCGCCAGCAGCCAATTTACCGGGACAGGGGATAGGCACGAGCAGTACTTC.

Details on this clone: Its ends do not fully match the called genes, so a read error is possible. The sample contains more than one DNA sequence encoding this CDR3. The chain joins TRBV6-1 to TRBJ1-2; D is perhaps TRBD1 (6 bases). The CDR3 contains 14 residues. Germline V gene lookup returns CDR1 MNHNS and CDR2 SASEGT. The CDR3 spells CASSEVGGRDGYTF. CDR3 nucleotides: TGTGCCAGCAGTGAAGTTGGGGGCAGAGATGGCTACACTTTC.